This T cell receptor beta chain comes out of a study of Ad26.COV2.S vaccination and SARS-CoV-2 variants. Trimming at V came to 3 bases and at J to 7 bases, leaving 8 bases not matched to a gene. This CDR3 has 14 amino acids. Germline lookup yields CDR1 KGHSH and CDR2 LQKENI. TCRdb keeps only in-frame clones here, not all; method: immunoSEQ multiplex PCR. The sample lists about 420,000 clones, approximately 88% occurring once. Specified treatment: approximately 18 received Ad26.COV2.S at low or high dose, single or two shots; about 5 received placebo; per-sample allocation not given. Specimen acquisition occurred on day 63 following the initial vaccine or placebo injection.

Source: peripheral blood, taken in a trial of Ad26.COV2.S vaccine versus placebo. The rearrangement links TRBV18 to TRBJ2-7; 8 positions agree with TRBD2. The TCR comes from a person aged 18-65 years who received the Ad26.COV2.S COVID-19 vaccine or a placebo. The CDR3, as DNA: TGTGCCAGCTCACCGACGGGAGGGGAGAGGGAGCAGTACTTC. It specifies CASSPTGGEREQYF.